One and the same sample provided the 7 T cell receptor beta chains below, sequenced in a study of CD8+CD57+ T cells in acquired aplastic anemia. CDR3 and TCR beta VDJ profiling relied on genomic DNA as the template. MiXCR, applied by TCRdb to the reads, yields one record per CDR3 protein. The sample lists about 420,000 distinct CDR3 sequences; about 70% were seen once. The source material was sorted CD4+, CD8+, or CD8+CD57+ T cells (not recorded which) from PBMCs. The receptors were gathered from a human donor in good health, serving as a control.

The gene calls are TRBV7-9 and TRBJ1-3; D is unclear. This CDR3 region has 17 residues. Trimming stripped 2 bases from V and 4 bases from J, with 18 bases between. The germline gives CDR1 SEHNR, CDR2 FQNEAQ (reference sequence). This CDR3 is CASSLPTAASSGNTIYF. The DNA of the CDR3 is TGTGCCAGCAGCTTACCGACGGCAGCCAGCTCAGGAAACACCATATATTTT.

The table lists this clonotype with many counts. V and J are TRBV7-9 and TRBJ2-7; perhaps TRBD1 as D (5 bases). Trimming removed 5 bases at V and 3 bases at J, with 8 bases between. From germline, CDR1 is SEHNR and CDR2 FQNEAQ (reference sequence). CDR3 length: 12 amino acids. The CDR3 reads CASSPRDYEQYF. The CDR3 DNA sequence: TGTGCCAGCAGCCCCAGGGACTACGAGCAGTACTTC.

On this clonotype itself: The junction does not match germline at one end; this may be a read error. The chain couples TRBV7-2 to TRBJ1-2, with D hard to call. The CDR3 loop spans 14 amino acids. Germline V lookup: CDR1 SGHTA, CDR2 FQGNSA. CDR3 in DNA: TGTGCCAGCAGCGTAGATGGGAAAGTGAACTATGGCTACTTC. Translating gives CASSVDGKVNYGYF.

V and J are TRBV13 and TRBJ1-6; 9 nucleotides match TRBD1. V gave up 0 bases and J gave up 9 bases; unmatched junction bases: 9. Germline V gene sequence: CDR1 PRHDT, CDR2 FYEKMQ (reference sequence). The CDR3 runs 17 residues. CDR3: CASSLGLGTGNSSPLHF. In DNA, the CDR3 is TGTGCCAGCAGCTTAGGTCTTGGGACAGGGAATTCTTCACCCCTCCACTTT.

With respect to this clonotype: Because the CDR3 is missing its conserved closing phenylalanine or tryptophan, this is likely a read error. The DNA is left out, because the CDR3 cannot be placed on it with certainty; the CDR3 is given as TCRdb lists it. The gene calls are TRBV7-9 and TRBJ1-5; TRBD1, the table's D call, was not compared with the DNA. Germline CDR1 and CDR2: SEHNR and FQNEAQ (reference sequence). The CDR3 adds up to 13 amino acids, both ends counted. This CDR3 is CASSRPGQGAGEQ.

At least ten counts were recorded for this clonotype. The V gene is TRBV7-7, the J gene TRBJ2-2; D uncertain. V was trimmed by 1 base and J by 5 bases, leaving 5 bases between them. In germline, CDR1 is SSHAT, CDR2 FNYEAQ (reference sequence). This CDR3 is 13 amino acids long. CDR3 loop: CASSLDMTGELFF. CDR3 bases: TGTGCCAGCAGCTTAGACATGACCGGGGAGCTGTTTTTT.

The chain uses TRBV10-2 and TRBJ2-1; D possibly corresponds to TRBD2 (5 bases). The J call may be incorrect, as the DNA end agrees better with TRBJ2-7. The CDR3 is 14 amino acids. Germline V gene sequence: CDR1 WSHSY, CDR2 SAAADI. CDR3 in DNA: TGCGCCAGCACCGGGGAAGCCTGCTACTACGAGCAGTACTTC. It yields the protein CASTGEACYYEQYF.